These 8 T cell receptor beta chains originate from one sample sequenced in a study of blood T cells in healthy people across ages. Combining a sample-barcoded 5' primer with a J-beta primer mix, a second PCR ran for roughly 7 to 12 cycles. One entry per CDR3 protein, called by TCRdb with MiXCR from the 5' RACE reads. The sample yields some 1,800,000 distinct CDR3 sequences, approximately 40% seen once. Sequencing was performed on blood. The receptor source for this set is a human donor in good health.

The genes are TRBV20-1 and TRBJ1-5, with D possibly matching TRBD1 (6 bases). This CDR3 has 13 residues. The germline V and J ends were trimmed by 1 base and 7 bases, with 11 bases remaining between them. Germline V lookup: CDR1 DFQATT, CDR2 SNEGSKA (reference sequence). This CDR3 reads CSARGTVEQPQHF. For the CDR3, the DNA is TGCAGTGCTAGAGGGACAGTTGAACAGCCCCAGCATTTT.

This chain uses TRBV12-3 or TRBV12-4 with TRBJ1-6; no clear D gene. The CDR3 is 15 residues long. Trimming cost V 7 bases and J 0 bases, with 10 bases left between them. The CDR3 region has the DNA TGTGCCAGCATCGACGGAAGCTCCTATAATTCACCCCTCCACTTT. Protein product: CASIDGSSYNSPLHF.

The table lists this clonotype with a few counts. V is TRBV7-2 and J is TRBJ2-5, with D possibly being TRBD1 or TRBD2 (5 bases each). CDR3 length: 14 residues. V was clipped by 0 bases and J by 11 bases, with 16 bases between them. Germline CDR1 and CDR2: SGHTA and FQGNSA. CDR3 residues: CASSLAGDLRGQYF. The CDR3 nucleotides read TGTGCCAGCAGCTTAGCGGGGGACCTACGTGGGCAGTACTTC.

The chain joins TRBV4-3 to TRBJ1-5, with D unclear. V was trimmed by 0 bases and J by 4 bases, leaving 10 bases between them. This CDR3 has 15 amino acids. Germline lookup yields CDR1 LGHNA and CDR2 YSLEER. The CDR3 loop is CASSQEAYGNQPQHF. CDR3 nucleotides: TGCGCCAGCAGCCAAGAGGCATATGGGAATCAGCCCCAGCATTTT.

The table lists this clonotype with many counts. V and J are TRBV2 and TRBJ2-7; 8 nucleotides agree with TRBD1. The CDR3 totals 12 residues. V gave up 8 bases and J gave up 5 bases; unmatched junction bases: 5. The V gene's germline CDR1 is SNHLY and CDR2 FYNNEI. The CDR3 DNA is TGTGCCAGCCGGACAGGGATCAACGAGCAGTACTTC. It encodes CASRTGINEQYF. The entire variable domain, with the rest obtained from reference TRBV2 and TRBJ2-7, is as follows: EPEVTQTPSHQVTQMGQEVILRCVPISNHLYFYWYRQILGQKVEFLVSFYNNEISEKSEIFDDQFSVERPDGSNFTLKIRSTKLEDSAMYFCASRTGINEQYFGPGTRLTVT.

The rearrangement joins TRBV20-1 to TRBJ1-5; 12 positions match TRBD1. Germline trimming cut 3 bases from V and 0 bases from J; bases unmatched to any gene: 9. CDR3 length: 18 residues. The germline gives CDR1 DFQATT, CDR2 SNEGSKA (reference sequence). The CDR3 coding sequence is TGCAGTGCTAGGGTCTGGGACAGGGGGCTCGCTAGCAATCAGCCCCAGCATTTT. It translates to CSARVWDRGLASNQPQHF.

V and J are TRBV10-3 and TRBJ1-1; D perhaps matches TRBD1 (5 bases). Trimming shortened V by 10 bases and J by 1 base, and 22 bases separated the two germline ends. This CDR3 spans 16 amino acids. Germline V gene lookup returns CDR1 ENHRY and CDR2 SYGVKD. The DNA for the CDR3 is TGTGCCACCAGACGGGGCTTTGATCAGGCGAACACTGAAGCTTTCTTT. Protein sequence: CATRRGFDQANTEAFF.

This chain links TRBV12-3 or TRBV12-4 with TRBJ2-4, with no clear D. The end of the DNA aligns better with TRBJ2-7, so the J call may be wrong. The CDR3 contains 13 residues. The CDR3 DNA is TGTGCCAGCAGTACCCTCTGGTCCTACGAGCAGTACTTC. Protein product: CASSTLWSYEQYF.